These 24 T cell receptor beta chains came from one sample sequenced in a study of blood T cell repertoires in COVID-19. Libraries were prepared by immunoSEQ multiplex PCR; TCRdb keeps only in-frame clonotypes and omits some of them. The repertoire holds over 200,000 clones, with approximately 78% as singletons. The sample taken for sequencing was peripheral blood. These receptors were collected from a woman aged 40 to 55 with acute or convalescent COVID-19.

The chain couples TRBV6-6 to TRBJ1-2, with 7 positions matching TRBD1. There are 14 residues in the CDR3. In germline, CDR1 is MNHNY, CDR2 SVGAGI (reference sequence). V lost 5 bases and J lost 4; bases outside the gene matches: 7. The CDR3 coding sequence is TGTGCCAGCAGTCTAAGAAGGGACAGCTATGGCTACACCTTC. The encoded protein is CASSLRRDSYGYTF.

This clone turned up a few times. This chain uses TRBV6-5 with TRBJ1-3; D is unclear. Germline values: CDR1 MNHEY, CDR2 SVGAGI. Deletions cut 8 bases from V and 2 bases from J, with 10 bases between. This CDR3 contains 13 residues. The CDR3: CASGRGAGNTIYF. CDR3 in DNA: TGTGCCAGCGGACGGGGAGCTGGAAACACCATATATTTT.

This clone was counted a few times. V and J are TRBV9 and TRBJ2-3, with 11 bases aligning to TRBD2. V shed 4 bases and J 5 bases; nucleotides not matched to a gene: 6. Per the germline V gene, CDR1 is SGDLS and CDR2 is YYNGEE. The CDR3 sequence is 15 residues long. The CDR3 sequence: CASSLSGRAVDTQYF. DNA for the CDR3: TGTGCCAGCAGCCTTAGCGGGAGGGCGGTAGATACGCAGTATTTT. The variable domain in full, with the rest retrieved from reference TRBV9 and TRBJ2-3, is DSGVTQTPKHLITATGQRVTLRCSPRSGDLSVYWYQQSLDQGLQFLIQYYNGEERAKGNILERFSAQQFPDLHSELNLSSLELGDSALYFCASSLSGRAVDTQYFGPGTRLTVL.

DNA of the CDR3: TGTGCCAGCAGTGAGCAGAGGAGCTATGGCTACACCTTC. Translation gives CASSEQRSYGYTF. V is TRBV2 and J is TRBJ1-2, with D unclear. V shed 3 bases and J shed 4 bases, with 9 bases lying between them. The CDR3 extends over 13 amino acids. Per germline, CDR1 SNHLY and CDR2 FYNNEI.

The chain is built from TRBV25-1 and TRBJ2-6; 7 bases are a match to TRBD2. Germline-derived CDR1 and CDR2 are MGHDK and SYGVNS. The CDR3 length is 18 residues. V gave up 2 bases and J gave up 0 bases; unmatched junction bases: 7. CDR3 amino acids: CASSESLGGSSGANVLTF. The DNA for the CDR3 is TGTGCCAGCAGTGAAAGTTTAGGCGGGAGCTCTGGGGCCAACGTCCTGACTTTC.

V and J are TRBV13 and TRBJ2-1, with 8 bases fitting TRBD1. Germline V gene data show CDR1 as PRHDT and CDR2 as FYEKMQ (reference sequence). The V segment lost 8 bases and the J segment 1 base; nucleotides outside the gene matches: 7. The CDR3 runs 15 residues. CDR3: CASGDRGNSYNEQFF. The CDR3, as DNA: TGTGCCAGCGGAGACAGGGGAAATTCCTACAATGAGCAGTTCTTC.

This rearrangement joins TRBV7-7 to TRBJ2-3; 9 bases fit TRBD1. V was clipped by 1 base and J by 4 bases; unmatched bases: 6. Germline V gene lookup returns CDR1 SSHAT and CDR2 FNYEAQ (reference sequence). The CDR3 covers 16 residues. The CDR3 region has the DNA TGTGCCAGCAGCTTAGGATGGGACAGGGATGCAGATACGCAGTATTTT. It encodes CASSLGWDRDADTQYF.

V usage is TRBV6-2 or TRBV6-3 and J usage is TRBJ1-4; TRBD1 matches 9 bases. CDR3 size: 16 residues. Germline lookup yields CDR1 MNHEY and CDR2 SVGEGT. The V gene end was trimmed by 2 bases and the J gene end by 8 bases; junction bases not matched to a gene: 9. The CDR3 here is CASSYPPGQGEEKLFF. As DNA, the CDR3 is TGTGCCAGCAGTTACCCCCCGGGACAGGGTGAAGAAAAACTGTTTTTT.

This clone was counted once. CDR3 sequence: CATRAFPRGPWETQYF. The CDR3 nucleotides are TGTGCCACCAGGGCCTTCCCCCGAGGCCCCTGGGAGACCCAGTACTTC. The chain uses TRBV24-1 and TRBJ2-5; no clear D gene. The CDR3 runs to 16 residues. Deletions cut 7 bases from V and 5 bases from J, with 22 bases between. Germline CDR1 is KGHDR and CDR2 is SFDVKD.

V and J are TRBV5-1 and TRBJ1-2; 9 bases align to TRBD1. Trimming removed 2 bases from V and 2 bases from J; junction bases left unmatched: 4. Germline loops: CDR1 SGHRS, CDR2 YFSETQ. The CDR3 sequence is 15 residues long. Here the CDR3 reads CASSLQQGANYGYTF. The CDR3 nucleotides are TGCGCCAGCAGCTTACAACAGGGGGCCAACTATGGCTACACCTTC.

This clone has a single count. The chain carries TRBV12-3 or TRBV12-4 and TRBJ1-2; the D gene is possibly TRBD1 (5 bases). V dropped 1 base and J dropped 4 bases, with 7 bases sitting between them. The CDR3 contains 13 residues. CDR3 in amino acids: CASSLGGFYGYTF. Here the CDR3 DNA reads TGTGCCAGCAGTTTAGGGGGCTTCTATGGCTACACCTTC.

V gene TRBV9 combines with J gene TRBJ2-3, with 9 nucleotides matching TRBD2. Germline V CDR1 and CDR2: SGDLS, YYNGEE. This CDR3 is 18 amino acids long. V gave up 3 bases and J gave up 0 bases; unmatched junction bases: 11. This chain's CDR3 is CASSGRLAEGTSTDTQYF. The CDR3, as DNA: TGTGCCAGCAGCGGGAGACTAGCGGAGGGAACTAGCACAGATACGCAGTATTTT.

The chain's CDR3 is CASSPPARVNEQFF. The CDR3 DNA reads TGTGCCAGCTCACCACCGGCCAGGGTCAATGAGCAGTTCTTC. V gene TRBV18 combines with J gene TRBJ2-1, with D possibly being TRBD1 (5 bases). Per germline, CDR1 KGHSH and CDR2 LQKENI. The CDR3 is 14 amino acids. With 0 bases removed from V and 6 bases from J, the gap between germline ends came to 9 bases.

This clone was counted only a few times. The genes are TRBV19 and TRBJ1-5; D not certain. V shed 3 bases and J shed 1 base, with 13 bases lying between them. The CDR3 covers 16 residues. Per germline, CDR1 LNHDA and CDR2 SQIVND (reference sequence). The CDR3 loop is CASSMSPPGSNQPQHF. CDR3 coding DNA: TGTGCCAGTAGTATGAGCCCCCCGGGGAGCAATCAGCCCCAGCATTTT.

The chain employs TRBV6-5 and TRBJ2-1, with no clear D. CDR3 length: 13 residues. CDR1 and CDR2 (germline): MNHEY, SVGAGI. Trimming cost V 0 bases and J 3 bases, with 3 bases left between them. The CDR3 protein is CASSYSRYNEQFF. The CDR3 nucleotides read TGTGCCAGCAGTTACTCTCGCTACAATGAGCAGTTCTTC.

This sequence joins TRBV29-1 and TRBJ1-3, with D possibly being TRBD1 (5 bases). Germline CDR1 and CDR2: SQVTM and ANQGSEA. The V end lost 6 bases, the J end lost 1 base, and 10 bases lay between the germline ends. The CDR3 is 13 amino acids. The CDR3 bases are TGCAGCGTCGCCAGGGTTTCTGGAAACACCATATATTTT. Translated: CSVARVSGNTIYF.

This chain uses TRBV4-3 with TRBJ2-5, with D possibly being TRBD2 (5 bases). Germline V gene data show CDR1 as LGHNA and CDR2 as YSLEER. CDR3 length: 16 residues. V lost 0 bases and J 5 bases, leaving 16 bases between the germline ends. CDR3 amino acids: CASSQDRIASAETQYF. The CDR3 nucleotides are TGCGCCAGCAGCCAAGATAGGATAGCGAGCGCCGAGACCCAGTACTTC.

The chain uses TRBV24-1 and TRBJ1-5; TRBD1 might be the D (6 bases). Germline-derived CDR1 and CDR2 are KGHDR and SFDVKD. V was cut by 9 bases and J by 6 bases, with 11 bases left in between. CDR3 size: 12 residues. The CDR3: CATPGVAQPQHF. In nucleotides, the CDR3 is TGTGCCACCCCAGGGGTTGCTCAGCCCCAGCATTTT.

The V and J genes are TRBV12-5 and TRBJ1-4; 9 positions agree with TRBD1. After removal of 0 bases from V and 6 bases from J, the junction contained 14 bases not matched to a gene. This CDR3 is 19 amino acids long. CDR1 and CDR2 (germline): LGHNT, FRNRAP. The chain's CDR3 is CASGLVRTGGLMVDEKLFF. The CDR3 DNA follows: TGTGCTAGTGGTTTGGTTAGAACAGGGGGCTTAATGGTGGATGAAAAACTGTTTTTT. Full variable domain (remainder filled in from reference TRBV12-5 and TRBJ1-4): DARVTQTPRHKVTEMGQEVTMRCQPILGHNTVFWYRQTMMQGLELLAYFRNRAPLDDSGMPKDRFSAEMPDATLATLKIQPSEPRDSAVYFCASGLVRTGGLMVDEKLFFGSGTQLSVL.

J is TRBJ1-2 and V is TRBV4-1, with 9 bases that match TRBD1. The CDR3 loop spans 15 amino acids. Germline V gene data show CDR1 as MGHRA and CDR2 as YSYEKL. V lost 1 base and J lost 6; bases outside the gene matches: 6. CDR3 in amino acids: CASSQGDRGMNGYTF. CDR3 DNA: TGCGCCAGCAGCCAAGGAGACAGGGGGATGAATGGCTACACCTTC.

The CDR3 here is CASGAQGANEKLFF. The CDR3 nucleotides read TGTGCTAGTGGCGCACAGGGGGCTAATGAAAAACTGTTTTTT. V and J are TRBV12-5 and TRBJ1-4; 8 positions agree with TRBD1. The CDR3 extends over 14 amino acids. Germline V CDR1 and CDR2: LGHNT, FRNRAP. J gave up 3 bases and V 6 bases, and 3 bases lay outside the gene matches.

The gene calls are TRBV6-1 and TRBJ1-5; D not certain. Germline V gives CDR1 MNHNS, CDR2 SASEGT. Trimming took 0 bases from V and 4 from J, leaving 10 bases between them. This CDR3 has 15 residues. CDR3 nucleotide sequence: TGTGCCAGCAGTGAAGCTCGGGGTGGAAATCAGCCCCAGCATTTT. Residues: CASSEARGGNQPQHF.

Only a few counts were recorded for this clone. The J gene is TRBJ2-1, the V gene TRBV27; tentatively, D is TRBD1 (5 bases). Trimming removed 5 bases at V and 8 bases at J, with 13 bases between. The CDR3 loop spans 13 amino acids. Germline assignment: CDR1 MNHEY and CDR2 SMNVEV (reference sequence). The CDR3 DNA is TGTGCCAGCAGTCAATGGCTAGGGGATGAGCAGTTCTTC. It encodes CASSQWLGDEQFF.

J is TRBJ2-5 and V is TRBV7-6; D is unresolved. Trimming pared 3 bases from V and 5 bases from J, leaving 10 bases between. The CDR3 loop spans 13 amino acids. Germline V CDR1 and CDR2: SGHVS, FNYEAQ. Here the CDR3 reads CASSLVPRETQYF. CDR3 nucleotide sequence: TGTGCCAGCAGCTTGGTACCGCGGGAGACCCAGTACTTC.